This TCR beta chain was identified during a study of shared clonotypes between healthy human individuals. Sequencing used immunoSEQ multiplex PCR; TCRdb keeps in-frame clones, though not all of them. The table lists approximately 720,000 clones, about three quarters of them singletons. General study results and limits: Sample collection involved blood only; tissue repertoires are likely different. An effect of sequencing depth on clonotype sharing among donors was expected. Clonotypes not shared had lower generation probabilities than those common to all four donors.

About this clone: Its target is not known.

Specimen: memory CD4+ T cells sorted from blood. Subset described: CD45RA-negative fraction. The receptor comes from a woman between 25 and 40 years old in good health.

CDR3 sequence: CASSVDSDQPQHF. The DNA for the CDR3 is TGCGCCAGCAGCGTGGACAGCGATCAGCCCCAGCATTTT. This chain links TRBV5-1 with TRBJ1-5, with TRBD1 as a possible D gene (6 bases). The V end was cut by 4 bases, the J end by 5 bases, with 10 bases between. Germline CDR1 reads SGHRS; CDR2 reads YFSETQ. The CDR3 totals 13 residues.